These 20 T cell receptor beta chains were all obtained from the same sample, sequenced in a study of metastatic and nonmetastatic thyroid tumors. None of the patients had undergone any treatment ahead of thyroid surgery. TCRdb reprocessed the PCR reads via MiXCR. The sample lists some 10,000 clones, roughly 28% occurring once. The sequenced material came from tumor tissue. The receptors here all came from a male donor with papillary thyroid cancer or a benign thyroid nodule (not recorded which). Some clones in this sample may be carry-over from other donors' samples.

Sample share makes this clone medium-sized. The gene calls are TRBV7-8 and TRBJ2-3; TRBD2 matches 15 bases. Germline values: CDR1 SGHVS, CDR2 FQNEAQ. CDR3 size: 16 residues. V was clipped by 5 bases and J by 4 bases; unmatched bases: 4. Written as DNA, the CDR3 is TGTGCCAGCAGCGTAGGACTAGCGGGAGGGCCAGATACGCAGTATTTT. This sequence encodes CASSVGLAGGPDTQYF. Using reference TRBV7-8 and TRBJ2-3 for the parts outside the CDR3, the full variable domain is GAGVSQSPRYKVAKRGQDVALRCDPISGHVSLFWYQQALGQGPEFLTYFQNEAQLDKSGLPSDRFFAERPEGSVSTLKIQRTQQEDSAVYLCASSVGLAGGPDTQYFGPGTRLTVL.

This clone was seen many times. The rearrangement links TRBV7-3 to TRBJ1-1; D is ambiguous. V was cut by 3 bases and J by 3 bases, with 8 bases left in between. Germline V gene sequence: CDR1 SGHTA, CDR2 FQGTGA. This CDR3 comprises 13 residues. CDR3 protein: CASSFYLDTEAFF. The CDR3 DNA reads TGTGCCAGCAGCTTTTATTTGGACACTGAAGCTTTCTTT.

V is TRBV6-2 or TRBV6-3 and J is TRBJ2-1; D perhaps matches TRBD2 (6 bases). Germline V gene sequence: CDR1 MNHEY, CDR2 SVGEGT. This CDR3 spans 16 amino acids. Trimming stripped 6 bases from V and 0 bases from J, with 15 bases between. The CDR3 bases are TGTGCCAGCAGCCTAGGTGGGAGGAGCTCCTACAATGAGCAGTTCTTC. Translating gives CASSLGGRSSYNEQFF.

The chain employs TRBV4-3 and TRBJ1-5; D gene uncertain. V lost 1 base and J lost 7, with 8 bases in between. In germline, CDR1 is LGHNA, CDR2 YSLEER. This CDR3 has 13 amino acids. The CDR3 bases are TGCGCCAGCAGCCAAGCGTTGTGGCAGCCCCAGCATTTT. This codes for CASSQALWQPQHF.

This sequence joins TRBV20-1 and TRBJ1-1; 9 nucleotides match TRBD1. The CDR3 loop spans 15 amino acids. Trimming at V came to 6 bases and at J to 3 bases, leaving 11 bases not matched to a gene. CDR1 DFQATT and CDR2 SNEGSKA come from the germline V gene (reference sequence). DNA of the CDR3: TGCAGTGCCGCGTACAGGGGGCGCGGTGACACTGAAGCTTTCTTT. Translating gives CSAAYRGRGDTEAFF.

The V gene is TRBV30, the J gene TRBJ1-2, with D unresolved. The germline gives CDR1 GTSNPN, CDR2 SVGIG (reference sequence). Trimming left V 4 bases short and J 4 bases short, with 7 bases between. This CDR3 region has 11 residues. CDR3 amino acids: CAWMEGYGYTF. The CDR3 DNA is TGTGCCTGGATGGAAGGCTATGGCTACACCTTC. The entire variable domain, with the rest obtained from reference TRBV30 and TRBJ1-2, is as follows: SQTIHQWPATLVQPVGSPLSLECTVEGTSNPNLYWYRQAAGRGLQLLFYSVGIGQISSEVPQNLSASRPQDRQFILSSKKLLLSDSGFYLCAWMEGYGYTFGSGTRLTVV.

CDR3 coding DNA: TGTGCCTGGATGCGAGCGGGAGGCACTAGCACAGATACGCAGTATTTT. It encodes CAWMRAGGTSTDTQYF. The chain is built from TRBV30 and TRBJ2-3, with 9 bases lining up with TRBD2. Germline assignment: CDR1 GTSNPN and CDR2 SVGIG (reference sequence). This CDR3 has 16 amino acids. J lost 0 bases, V lost 4 bases, and 8 bases had no gene match.

The V call is TRBV9, the J call TRBJ2-2, with 10 bases aligning to TRBD1. The V gene's germline CDR1 is SGDLS and CDR2 YYNGEE. J gave up 4 bases and V 0 bases, and 3 bases lay outside the gene matches. This CDR3 region has 16 residues. As DNA, the CDR3 is TGTGCCAGCAGCGTAGGAGGGACAGGGGCCACCGGGGAGCTGTTTTTT. The encoded protein is CASSVGGTGATGELFF.

The chain joins TRBV5-6 to TRBJ2-2, with D perhaps matching TRBD1 or TRBD2 (5 bases each). The germline V gene has CDR1 SGHDT and CDR2 YYEEEE. Trimming took 8 bases from V and 5 from J, leaving 16 bases between them. The CDR3 is 14 amino acids. The CDR3 protein is CASGLGEGTGELFF. DNA of the CDR3: TGTGCCAGTGGGCTGGGGGAAGGGACCGGGGAGCTGTTTTTT.

This clone is medium-sized (0.01 to 0.1%) by share. The chain has TRBV12-3 or TRBV12-4 and TRBJ2-1; possible D gene TRBD1, 5 bases. The CDR3 runs 14 residues. Trimming stripped 3 bases from V and 8 bases from J, with 14 bases between. CDR3: CASSFRRVADEQFF. In DNA form, the CDR3 reads TGTGCCAGCAGTTTCCGCAGGGTTGCGGATGAGCAGTTCTTC.

This clone was observed a handful of times. This chain connects TRBV14 to TRBJ2-3; no clear D. The CDR3 contains 15 residues. Germline values: CDR1 SGHDN, CDR2 FVKESK. The ends were cut back, 0 bases at V and 13 bases at J, with 20 bases in the middle. CDR3 protein: CASSQDRRTTGSEYF. CDR3 bases: TGTGCCAGCAGCCAAGATAGGCGTACAACCGGGTCGGAGTATTTT.

This clone came up many times. J is TRBJ1-1 and V is TRBV12-3 or TRBV12-4, with D perhaps matching TRBD1 (6 bases). Trimming left V 8 bases short and J 6 bases short, with 16 bases between. This CDR3 region has 13 residues. As DNA, the CDR3 is TGTGCCAGCTTGGACAGTAGTTACGCTGAAGCTTTCTTT. The encoded protein is CASLDSSYAEAFF.

This clone came up a few times. This chain connects TRBV29-1 to TRBJ2-7; D gene ambiguous. The germline V and J ends were trimmed by 6 bases and 5 bases, with 23 bases remaining between them. The CDR3 sequence is 15 residues long. Germline values: CDR1 SQVTM, CDR2 ANQGSEA. CDR3 DNA: TGCAGCGTGATTTACCCCGGGCCCCGTTCGGACGAGCAGTACTTC. Translated: CSVIYPGPRSDEQYF.

The rearrangement joins TRBV30 to TRBJ1-2; maybe TRBD1 (5 bases). CDR1 and CDR2 (germline): GTSNPN, SVGIG (reference sequence). This CDR3 spans 10 amino acids. V was clipped by 5 bases and J by 7 bases, with 8 bases between them. The CDR3 spells CAWGGIGYTF. As DNA, the CDR3 is TGTGCCTGGGGGGGAATTGGCTACACCTTC.

CDR3 amino acids: CASSPQQGAGQPQHF. CDR3 DNA: TGTGCCAGCTCACCACAACAGGGGGCAGGGCAGCCCCAGCATTTT. The chain employs TRBV18 and TRBJ1-5; TRBD1 aligns across 9 bases. The CDR3 extends over 15 amino acids. The V segment lost 1 base and the J segment 7 bases; nucleotides outside the gene matches: 5. Germline CDR1 and CDR2: KGHSH and LQKENI.

The gene calls are TRBV20-1 and TRBJ2-7, with TRBD2 matching over 12 bases. This CDR3 is built from 17 residues. Trimming cost V 2 bases and J 0 bases; bases outside gene matches: 8. Per germline, CDR1 DFQATT and CDR2 SNEGSKA (reference sequence). The CDR3 sequence: CSARLIGLAGSSYEQYF. The CDR3 bases are TGCAGTGCTAGATTAATCGGACTAGCGGGATCCTCCTACGAGCAGTACTTC.

As regards this clone: This sequence may be a read error, since a much larger clone differs from it by one base. This rearrangement joins TRBV4-1 to TRBJ2-3; 9 positions match TRBD1. This CDR3 contains 13 residues. V dropped 7 bases and J dropped 10; count of bases not matched to a gene: 9. Germline lookup yields CDR1 MGHRA and CDR2 YSYEKL. CDR3 loop: CASIPRTGDPQYF. The CDR3 DNA follows: TGCGCCAGCATCCCTAGGACAGGGGATCCGCAGTATTTT.

The J gene is TRBJ1-5, the V gene TRBV19, with TRBD1 matching 11 bases. Losses at the gene ends were 7 bases for V and 5 bases for J; bases not matched to a gene: 13. Germline values: CDR1 LNHDA, CDR2 SQIVND (reference sequence). The length of the CDR3 is 17 residues. CDR3 sequence reads: CASIPEAGQGADQPQHF. CDR3 nucleotides: TGTGCCAGTATTCCCGAGGCTGGACAGGGGGCCGATCAGCCCCAGCATTTT.

This clone has just a few counts. This chain joins TRBV6-6 and TRBJ1-5; no firm D call. Trimming stripped 2 bases from V and 0 bases from J, with 11 bases between. CDR3 length: 16 residues. Germline-derived CDR1 and CDR2 are MNHNY and SVGAGI (reference sequence). CDR3 nucleotides: TGTGCCAGCAGTTACATACAGCTCGATAGCAATCAGCCCCAGCATTTT. Amino acids: CASSYIQLDSNQPQHF.

The chain combines TRBV7-2 with TRBJ1-2; TRBD1 might be the D (5 bases). The germline gives CDR1 SGHTA, CDR2 FQGNSA. Trimming took 1 base from V and 7 from J, leaving 13 bases between them. This CDR3 comprises 14 residues. CDR3 coding DNA: TGTGCCAGCAGCTTAGGGTTGGTAGGGGTTGGCTACACCTTC. Protein: CASSLGLVGVGYTF.